These 18 T cell receptor beta chains originate from one sample sequenced in a study of blood T cell repertoires in COVID-19. Repertoires were generated with immunoSEQ multiplex PCR, while TCRdb's copy carries only in-frame clones and drops some. This table holds 250,000 to 400,000 clones, 75% to 90% found once. The sequenced material came from peripheral blood. These receptor sequences come from a woman in her twenties or thirties with COVID-19, enrolled during active disease.

The chain combines TRBV10-3 with TRBJ1-2; 7 bases agree with TRBD1. The V gene end was trimmed by 6 bases and the J gene end by 2 bases; junction bases not matched to a gene: 3. Germline V lookup: CDR1 ENHRY, CDR2 SYGVKD. There are 13 residues in the CDR3. CDR3 coding DNA: TGTGCCATCAGGGAGACAGGGAACTATGGCTACACCTTC. Translation gives CAIRETGNYGYTF.

The chain joins TRBV2 to TRBJ1-5; D is possibly TRBD1 (5 bases). Germline assignment: CDR1 SNHLY and CDR2 FYNNEI. V lost 5 bases and J lost 0, with 11 bases in between. This CDR3 has 15 residues. CDR3 region: CASSMDTNSNQPQHF. In nucleotides, the CDR3 is TGTGCCAGCAGTATGGACACAAATAGCAATCAGCCCCAGCATTTT.

CDR3 in DNA: TGCGCCAGCAGCTTTACCGGTAGAAGTACTGAAGCTTTCTTT. This gives the protein CASSFTGRSTEAFF. The chain recombines TRBV5-1 with TRBJ1-1, with no clear D. CDR1 SGHRS and CDR2 YFSETQ come from the germline V gene. This CDR3 region has 14 residues. V gave up 2 bases and J gave up 5 bases, with 13 bases separating them.

This clone came up once. The chain carries TRBV5-1 and TRBJ1-1, with a tentative D call TRBD1 (5 bases). Germline values: CDR1 SGHRS, CDR2 YFSETQ. With 6 bases removed from V and 0 bases from J, the gap between germline ends came to 12 bases. CDR3 length: 14 residues. CDR3 sequence (DNA): TGCGCCAGCACTGACCAGGGCCTGAACACTGAAGCTTTCTTT. Encoded protein: CASTDQGLNTEAFF.

V usage is TRBV28 and J usage is TRBJ2-7; 7 bases fit TRBD2. Germline V gene lookup returns CDR1 MDHEN and CDR2 SYDVKM. CDR3 length equals 13 residues. Trimming took 10 bases from V and 0 from J; bases not matched to a gene: 6. This CDR3 reads CATMGTNSYEQYF. CDR3 in DNA: TGTGCCACCATGGGGACTAACTCCTACGAGCAGTACTTC.

The chain recombines TRBV28 with TRBJ2-1, with TRBD2 matching over 9 bases. Per the germline V gene, CDR1 is MDHEN and CDR2 is SYDVKM. The CDR3 consists of 15 residues. V trimming: 4 bases; J trimming: 12 bases; junction bases outside the gene matches: 13. CDR3 residues: CASSSTGTSPILQFF. The CDR3 region has the DNA TGTGCCAGCAGTTCAACCGGGACTAGCCCGATCTTGCAGTTCTTC.

This chain uses TRBV19 with TRBJ1-5; TRBD1 might be the D (6 bases). V shed 9 bases and J shed 5 bases, with 14 bases lying between them. CDR3 length: 13 amino acids. Germline CDR1 LNHDA, CDR2 SQIVND (reference sequence). The CDR3 nucleotides are TGTGCCAGCCAACCTGGGGGCGATCAGCCCCAGCATTTT. This sequence encodes CASQPGGDQPQHF.

Concerning this clone: The same CDR3 is also encoded by other DNA sequences in this sample. V and J are TRBV5-1 and TRBJ2-3, with D possibly matching TRBD1 (5 bases). The V end was cut by 0 bases, the J end by 1 base, with 12 bases between. The CDR3 contains 16 residues. Germline loops: CDR1 SGHRS, CDR2 YFSETQ. The CDR3 DNA is TGCGCCAGCAGCTTGGAGGGCAGGGATGGCACAGATACGCAGTATTTT. Translation: CASSLEGRDGTDTQYF.

CDR3 region: CASSRGLAGSYEQYF. CDR3 coding DNA: TGTGCCAGCAGCCGGGGACTAGCGGGGAGCTACGAGCAGTACTTC. The chain joins TRBV27 to TRBJ2-7, with 13 bases lining up with TRBD2. This CDR3 has 15 residues. Per germline, CDR1 MNHEY and CDR2 SMNVEV (reference sequence). Trimming at V came to 6 bases and at J to 3 bases, leaving 5 bases not matched to a gene.

This chain's CDR3 is CASSSPYEQYF. The CDR3 DNA reads as TGTGCCAGTAGCTCCCCCTACGAGCAGTACTTC. This sequence joins TRBV19 and TRBJ2-7; D is unclear. V lost 6 bases and J lost 2, with 5 bases in between. Germline values: CDR1 LNHDA, CDR2 SQIVND (reference sequence). The CDR3 extends over 11 amino acids.

This chain uses TRBV10-2 with TRBJ1-6, with D unclear. CDR3 length equals 17 residues. V was shortened by 0 bases and J by 0 bases, with 9 bases between the two germline ends. Germline V gene lookup returns CDR1 WSHSY and CDR2 SAAADI. The CDR3 here is CASSESVRSSYNSPLHF. The CDR3 nucleotides read TGCGCCAGCAGTGAGTCAGTGCGGAGCTCCTATAATTCACCCCTCCACTTT.

The chain combines TRBV7-9 with TRBJ2-6, with D unclear. This CDR3 is 12 amino acids long. CDR1 and CDR2 (germline): SEHNR, FQNEAQ (reference sequence). V lost 5 bases, J lost 6 bases, and 5 bases lay in between. In DNA form, the CDR3 reads TGTGCCAGCAGCCCTAAGGCCAACGTCCTGACTTTC. This gives the protein CASSPKANVLTF.

The gene calls are TRBV21-1 and TRBJ2-2; the DNA was not used to check the table's D call, TRBD2. TRBV21-1 is designated a pseudogene. This CDR3 contains 14 residues. The CDR3 spells CAGGGTSPSGELFF. The CDR3 DNA follows: TGTGCCGGGGGGGGGACTAGTCCCTCCGGGGAGCTGTTTTTT.

This chain links TRBV15 with TRBJ1-4; the D is unclear. This CDR3 has 14 residues. Per the germline V gene, CDR1 is LNHNV and CDR2 is YYDKDF (reference sequence). The germline V and J ends were trimmed by 4 bases and 7 bases, with 13 bases remaining between them. In DNA, the CDR3 is TGTGCCACCAGCAATAATAAAAGAGCTGAAAAACTGTTTTTT. Protein sequence: CATSNNKRAEKLFF.

The V gene is TRBV6-1, the J gene TRBJ2-2; TRBD2 aligns across 7 bases. Germline V lookup: CDR1 MNHNS, CDR2 SASEGT. The ends lost 3 bases at V and 7 bases at J; junction bases unmatched: 8. The CDR3 sequence is 15 residues long. CDR3 sequence reads: CASSDPSGGFGELFF. The CDR3 bases are TGTGCCAGCAGTGACCCCTCGGGAGGATTCGGGGAGCTGTTTTTT.

This clone showed up just a few times. V and J are TRBV19 and TRBJ2-1, with TRBD1 as a possible D gene (5 bases). V was trimmed by 3 bases and J by 9 bases, leaving 15 bases between them. Germline values: CDR1 LNHDA, CDR2 SQIVND (reference sequence). This CDR3 region has 14 residues. CDR3 loop: CASSIGQGLSEQFF. The CDR3 DNA reads as TGTGCCAGTAGTATCGGGCAGGGATTAAGTGAGCAGTTCTTC.

The chain has TRBV14 and TRBJ2-3; TRBD1 matches 9 bases. The CDR3 runs to 15 residues. Trimming at V came to 6 bases and at J to 10 bases, leaving 14 bases not matched to a gene. Germline values: CDR1 SGHDN, CDR2 FVKESK. This CDR3 is CASSYLTGTGSAQYF. The CDR3 bases are TGTGCCAGCAGTTATTTAACCGGGACAGGGTCTGCGCAGTATTTT. Full variable domain (rest looked up from reference TRBV14 and TRBJ2-3): EAGVTQFPSHSVIEKGQTVTLRCDPISGHDNLYWYRRVMGKEIKFLLHFVKESKQDESGMPNNRFLAERTGGTYSTLKVQPAELEDSGVYFCASSYLTGTGSAQYFGPGTRLTVL.

CDR3 region: CASSPDRGASYEQYF. As DNA, the CDR3 is TGTGCCAGCAGCCCGGACAGGGGCGCCTCCTACGAGCAGTACTTC. V is TRBV28 and J is TRBJ2-7; 9 nucleotides align to TRBD1. The CDR3 spans 15 residues. Trimming took 6 bases from V and 0 from J; bases not matched to a gene: 6. Germline assignment: CDR1 MDHEN and CDR2 SYDVKM.